This T cell receptor beta chain was obtained from a study of molecular identifiers for immune sequencing clone quantification. Points from the study as a whole: Highly expanded clones may be undercounted when identical TCR molecules share barcodes.

MiXCR, applied by TCRdb to the PCR reads, yields one record per CDR3 protein. The sample holds thousands of distinct CDR3 sequences, approximately 31% seen once. As for this clonotype: What it binds is unknown.

V was pared by 0 bases and J by 3 bases, with 5 bases between. This CDR3 has 13 residues. CDR1 SGDLS and CDR2 YYNGEE come from the germline V gene. The V call is TRBV9, the J call TRBJ2-3; D is perhaps TRBD1 (5 bases). Sample: naive CD8+ T cells from blood, with Jurkat cell RNA spiked in. Documented subset: FACS-sorted CD8+CD4-CCR7+CD45RA+ naive T cells. This clonotype was sampled from a human donor in good health. Some libraries in this study had Jurkat cell RNA spiked in. The CDR3 protein is CASSVEGTDTQYF. In DNA, the CDR3 is TGTGCCAGCAGCGTAGAGGGGACAGATACGCAGTATTTT.